A selection of T cell receptor beta chains follows, all from one sample in a study of OX40 agonist ivuxolimab in advanced cancers. Some clones are missing from TCRdb's copy, which holds only in-frame ones; the method was immunoSEQ multiplex PCR. This sample carries over 75,000 clones, 94% of them seen once, and the ten largest clones take 2% to 3%. Here the sequenced sample was CD4+ or CD8+ T cells sorted from blood, taken in a trial of the OX40 agonist ivuxolimab. Receptor source: an adult with an advanced solid tumor such as melanoma, head and neck, liver or kidney cancer. CDR3s include the opening cysteine and the closing phenylalanine or tryptophan. A D gene is named only where the DNA matches it firmly. Some rows have no size entry. The others give once, few or many, or a class for an expanded clone.

CDR3nt	CDR3aa	d_gene	len	abundance	v_gene	j_gene
TGTGCCAGCAGCAAAGATCTAATAGGGACCCAGTACTTC	CASSKDLIGTQYF	-	13	-	TRBV21-1	TRBJ2-5
TGTGCCAGCAGTTGGGGACCTTACGCTTTCTTT	CASSWGPYAFF	-	11	-	TRBV6-6	TRBJ1-1
TGTGCCAGCAGCTTGTGGGACAGGGGTTACTCACCCCTCCACTTT	CASSLWDRGYSPLHF	TRBD1	15	-	TRBV5-8	TRBJ1-6
TGTGCCAGCAGCTTCGGGTGGGGGAACACCGGGGAGCTGTTTTTT	CASSFGWGNTGELFF	-	15	-	TRBV7-2	TRBJ2-2
TGTGCCAGCAGCGGCGGGACTAGCTTCGAGCAGTACTTC	CASSGGTSFEQYF	TRBD2	13	-	TRBV7-6	TRBJ2-7
TGTGCCAGCAGTTTTCTTACTAGCGGGATGCATGAGCAGTTCTTC	CASSFLTSGMHEQFF	TRBD2	15	-	TRBV28	TRBJ2-1
TGTGCCAGCAGCTTAACAGGGGAAAACATTCAGTACTTC	CASSLTGENIQYF	TRBD1	13	-	TRBV5-4	TRBJ2-4
TGTGCCAGCAGCCCGGGACTAGCGGGAGAAAGGACCGGGGAGCTGTTTTTT	CASSPGLAGERTGELFF	TRBD2	17	-	TRBV11-2	TRBJ2-2
TGTGCCAGCAGCGTAGGGGGACAGGGGTTGAACACTGAAGCTTTCTTT	CASSVGGQGLNTEAFF	TRBD1	16	-	TRBV9	TRBJ1-1
TGTGCCAGCAGTGAAGTAATAGGGAAGTTGACAGATACGCAGTATTTT	CASSEVIGKLTDTQYF	-	16	-	TRBV6-1	TRBJ2-3
TGCAGTGTCTCTGGGGGCTACACCTTC	CSVSGGYTF	-	9	-	TRBV20-1	TRBJ1-2
TGTGCCAGCAGTCCACAGCCTTATAATTCACCCCTCCACTTT	CASSPQPYNSPLHF	-	14	-	TRBV6-6	TRBJ1-6
TGCGCCAGCAGCTTGGTGTGGGGGTCTAGCACAGATACGCAGTATTTT	CASSLVWGSSTDTQYF	-	16	-	TRBV5-1	TRBJ2-3
TGTGCCAGTACTCCGGGACAGGGAGGGACTGAAGCTTTCTTT	CASTPGQGGTEAFF	TRBD1	14	-	TRBV19	TRBJ1-1
TGTGCCAGCAGCCAAGACAGGGAAGCCCGCGGCTACACCTTC	CASSQDREARGYTF	TRBD1	14	-	TRBV13	TRBJ1-2
TGTGCCAGCGGGGCAGGGGTAATAGGTGAGCAGTTCTTC	CASGAGVIGEQFF	-	13	-	TRBV2	TRBJ2-1
TGTGCCAGCAGCTTAAAGGGTTTGGTCTACGAGCAGTACTTC	CASSLKGLVYEQYF	-	14	once	TRBV5-8	TRBJ2-7
TGTGCCAGCAGTTGGCAGGGGACCTACGAGCAGTACTTC	CASSWQGTYEQYF	-	13	-	TRBV27	TRBJ2-7
TGTGCCAGCAGCCGAGCGCCTAGCGGGGTATACAATGAGCAGTTCTTC	CASSRAPSGVYNEQFF	TRBD2	16	-	TRBV28	TRBJ2-1
TGTGCCAGCAGCTTCCTACATCGGCTAGCTCTTCCCTACGAGCAGTACTTC	CASSFLHRLALPYEQYF	-	17	-	TRBV11-2	TRBJ2-7
TGCGCCAGCAGCCAGGGGACTAGCGACCACGAGCAGTACTTC	CASSQGTSDHEQYF	TRBD2	14	-	TRBV4-1	TRBJ2-7
TGTGCCAGCAGTGAAGGGGGACTCTCTGGAAACACCATATATTTT	CASSEGGLSGNTIYF	-	15	-	TRBV2	TRBJ1-3
TGTGCCAGCAGCTTATTCGTAGGGCAGGGCCAGGAGCAGTACTTC	CASSLFVGQGQEQYF	-	15	once	TRBV7-9	TRBJ2-7
TGTGCCAGTAGTATAGTAGGATCGGGTTCCGAGCAGTACTTC	CASSIVGSGSEQYF	-	14	-	TRBV19	TRBJ2-7
TGTGCCAGCAGCCCACCGGGGAGGGGAGCCTACGAGCAGTACTTC	CASSPPGRGAYEQYF	TRBD2	15	-	TRBV7-9	TRBJ2-7
TGTGCCAGCAGCGCGACTCTAGCGGGAGGCTACAATGAGCAGTTCTTC	CASSATLAGGYNEQFF	TRBD2	16	once	TRBV7-2	TRBJ2-1
TGTGCCAGCAGTCCCCGGCTGAATGAAAAACTGTTTTTT	CASSPRLNEKLFF	-	13	-	TRBV27	TRBJ1-4
TGCGCCAGCAGTGAGTCGGGAAATGAGCAGTTCTTC	CASSESGNEQFF	-	12	-	TRBV10-2	TRBJ2-1
TGTGCCAGCAGCTTTCGGGACAGGGAATACTCCTCCTATAATTCACCCCTCCACTTT	CASSFRDREYSSYNSPLHF	TRBD1	19	-	TRBV5-5	TRBJ1-6
TGTGCCAGCAGCCTGAAGACCCAAGGGACGAAGGCGAGGACTGAAGCTTTCTTT	CASSLKTQGTKARTEAFF	-	18	-	TRBV5-4	TRBJ1-1
TGTGCCAGCAGTACCATAAGGGGGCGTAACTATGGCTACACCTTC	CASSTIRGRNYGYTF	TRBD1	15	-	TRBV27	TRBJ1-2
TGTGCTAGTGGTTTGGTAAGAGGAGCCGCTAATGAAAAACTGTTTTTT	CASGLVRGAANEKLFF	-	16	-	TRBV12-5	TRBJ1-4
TGCGCCAGCAGCCCAGGACAGGGGGGAACTGAAGCTTTCTTT	CASSPGQGGTEAFF	TRBD1	14	-	TRBV5-1	TRBJ1-1
TGTGCCAGCAGCCCCAGTGGGGGGCGGGAGCAGTTCTTC	CASSPSGGREQFF	-	13	-	TRBV7-3	TRBJ2-1
TGCAGCGTTGGGGGGGGTGAAGCTTTCTTT	CSVGGGEAFF	-	10	-	TRBV29-1	TRBJ1-1
TGTGCCACCAGCGGGGGGGCGGGGTACCAAGAGACCCAGTACTTC	CATSGGAGYQETQYF	TRBD2	15	-	TRBV2	TRBJ2-5
TGCGCCAGCAGCCAAGAAACCGGGCATGGCTACACCTTC	CASSQETGHGYTF	-	13	-	TRBV4-1	TRBJ1-2
TGTGCCAGCAGCTTGGGGGGTAGCTACAATGAGCAGTTCTTC	CASSLGGSYNEQFF	-	14	-	TRBV5-8	TRBJ2-1
TGCGCCAGCAGCCAGGGGGAGTGGGGGGAGCAGTACTTC	CASSQGEWGEQYF	TRBD1	13	-	TRBV10-1	TRBJ2-7
TGTGCCAGCAGCCATGGGTCTACGGGGGGCTATGAGACCCAGTACTTC	CASSHGSTGGYETQYF	-	16	-	TRBV5-8	TRBJ2-5
TGTGCCAGCAGTGAAGCGGGGTGGACGGATACTAATTCACCCCTCCACTTT	CASSEAGWTDTNSPLHF	-	17	-	TRBV6-1	TRBJ1-6
TGTGCCAGCAGTGAAGCCTCGTGGGAGTCCGGTTACGAGCAGTACTTC	CASSEASWESGYEQYF	-	16	-	TRBV6-1	TRBJ2-7
TGTGCCTGGATGGACAGCTATGGCTACACCTTC	CAWMDSYGYTF	-	11	few	TRBV30	TRBJ1-2
TGTGCCAGCAGCTTAGGCGACGAGCAGTACTTC	CASSLGDEQYF	-	11	-	TRBV11-2	TRBJ2-7
TGTGCCAGCAGCTTCGGGGGCTATCTCGGCTCCTACGAGCAGTACTTC	CASSFGGYLGSYEQYF	-	16	-	TRBV7-2	TRBJ2-7
TGTGCCAGCAGCTTCCCCAGCGGGGGGGTAACAGATACGCAGTATTTT	CASSFPSGGVTDTQYF	TRBD2	16	-	TRBV5-6	TRBJ2-3
TGTGCCAGCAGCTTAAACACAGGCGGGGGGGGCTCGAATGAGCAGTTCTTC	CASSLNTGGGGSNEQFF	TRBD2	17	-	TRBV7-6	TRBJ2-1
TGTGCCAGCAGCTCCCGACACGCTACCTACGAGCAGTACTTC	CASSSRHATYEQYF	-	14	-	TRBV5-8	TRBJ2-7
TGTGCCAGCAGCTTAGATCCCAGCGGGTTCGCCTACGAGCAGTACTTC	CASSLDPSGFAYEQYF	-	16	-	TRBV11-2	TRBJ2-7
TGCAGCGCCCAGTCAAGTTGGCAGTTCTTC	CSAQSSWQFF	-	10	-	TRBV29-1	TRBJ2-1
TGTGCCAGCTACCTGACTAGCGGCAATGAGCAGTTCTTC	CASYLTSGNEQFF	TRBD2	13	once	TRBV18	TRBJ2-1
TGTGCCAGCAGCGGCTCTGGAAACACCATATATTTT	CASSGSGNTIYF	-	12	-	TRBV9	TRBJ1-3
TGCGCCAGCAGCCAAGGGTTATCAAGGAATTATGGCTACACCTTC	CASSQGLSRNYGYTF	-	15	few	TRBV4-1	TRBJ1-2
TGCGCCAGCAGCTTGTCCGACTCCTCCTACAATGAGCAGTTCTTC	CASSLSDSSYNEQFF	-	15	-	TRBV5-1	TRBJ2-1
TGTGCCAGCAGTTTCCCCAGGGGGAACATGAACACTGAAGCTTTCTTT	CASSFPRGNMNTEAFF	TRBD1	16	-	TRBV28	TRBJ1-1